Listed here are 31 T cell receptor beta chains from one sample, sequenced in a study of beta chain features in type 1 diabetes. What was sequenced were expressed TCRB transcripts, since all of the isolated RNA had been reverse transcribed. Sequencing was performed with immunoSEQ multiplex PCR; in TCRdb, only in-frame clones are kept and a portion is missing. The data show hundreds of thousands of clones, 7% to 9% seen once. The sample taken for sequencing was central memory CD4+ T cells from blood. These receptors were taken from a woman younger than 30 in good health.

This sequence joins TRBV7-9 and TRBJ2-3, with 8 bases fitting TRBD2. CDR3 length: 15 amino acids. Per germline, CDR1 SEHNR and CDR2 FQNEAQ (reference sequence). Trimming cost V 7 bases and J 4 bases; bases outside gene matches: 10. The CDR3 loop reads CASTLRGGRADTQYF. CDR3 coding DNA: TGTGCCAGCACCCTCCGGGGGGGACGGGCAGATACGCAGTATTTT.

This chain joins TRBV9 and TRBJ2-3, with D unclear. This CDR3 region has 12 residues. Trimming removed 1 base from V and 5 bases from J, with 5 bases in between. CDR1 is SGDLS and CDR2 is YYNGEE in the germline V gene. CDR3 DNA: TGTGCCAGCAGCGTATCGGGAGATACGCAGTATTTT. It codes for CASSVSGDTQYF.

This clone showed up just a few times. The chain combines TRBV2 with TRBJ2-1; D might be TRBD1 or TRBD2, each matching 7 bases. Germline V gene sequence: CDR1 SNHLY, CDR2 FYNNEI. This CDR3 region has 14 residues. Trimming took off 9 bases at V and 0 bases at J, with 12 bases between the two ends. The CDR3 DNA is TGTGCCAGTATCAGGGGGGGCTCCTACAATGAGCAGTTCTTC. This codes for CASIRGGSYNEQFF. Supplemented by reference TRBV2 and TRBJ2-1, the full variable domain reads EPEVTQTPSHQVTQMGQEVILRCVPISNHLYFYWYRQILGQKVEFLVSFYNNEISEKSEIFDDQFSVERPDGSNFTLKIRSTKLEDSAMYFCASIRGGSYNEQFFGPGTRLTVL.

Comment on this clone: The sample carries other DNA sequences with the same CDR3. The chain couples TRBV27 to TRBJ2-3; D is ambiguous. Germline CDR1 is MNHEY and CDR2 is SMNVEV (reference sequence). The V end was cut by 5 bases, the J end by 6 bases, with 15 bases between. This CDR3 region has 14 residues. CDR3: CASSPLTSADTQYF. As DNA, the CDR3 is TGTGCCAGCAGTCCCCTTACTTCGGCGGATACGCAGTATTTT.

This clone has just a few counts. The V gene is TRBV18, the J gene TRBJ2-1; D is unresolved. Trimming took 1 base from V and 7 from J, leaving 8 bases between them. Germline V CDR1 and CDR2: KGHSH, LQKENI. The CDR3 consists of 13 residues. The CDR3 is CASSPQNSNEQFF. DNA for the CDR3: TGTGCCAGCTCACCACAGAATTCGAATGAGCAGTTCTTC.

This clone was found a few times. The chain employs TRBV9 and TRBJ2-1; weak D call: TRBD1 (6 bases). This CDR3 region has 13 residues. CDR1 and CDR2 (germline): SGDLS, YYNGEE. With 0 bases removed from V and 12 bases from J, the gap between germline ends came to 13 bases. CDR3 sequence: CASSVEDSSRQFF. CDR3 bases: TGTGCCAGCAGCGTAGAGGACAGCAGTCGGCAGTTCTTC.

The table lists this clone with many counts. This rearrangement joins TRBV5-4 to TRBJ2-1, with D possibly being TRBD2 (5 bases). Germline V lookup: CDR1 SGHNT, CDR2 YYREEE (reference sequence). Trimming cost V 2 bases and J 15 bases, with 15 bases left between them. The length of the CDR3 is 12 residues. The CDR3: CASSFGREGWFF. CDR3 in DNA: TGTGCCAGCAGCTTTGGTCGAGAGGGATGGTTCTTC.

This clone was seen repeatedly, ten times or more. One end of the junction fails to match germline, which may point to a read error. The CDR3 nucleotides are TGTGCCAGCAGCCTAGCCCGCGAGCGGCGGGATGGCTACACCTTC. It specifies CASSLARERRDGYTF. The chain employs TRBV7-2 and TRBJ1-2; no clear D. The CDR3 contains 15 residues. Germline V lookup: CDR1 SGHTA, CDR2 FQGNSA. Looking up the rest from reference TRBV7-2 and TRBJ1-2 gives the full variable domain: GAGVSQSPSNKVTEKGKDVELRCDPISGHTALYWYRQSLGQGLEFLIYFQGNSAPDKSGLPSDRFSAERTGGSVSTLTIQRTQQEDSAVYLCASSLARERRDGYTFGSGTRLTVV.

The chain couples TRBV29-1 to TRBJ2-2; tentatively, D is TRBD1 (5 bases). CDR1 and CDR2 (germline): SQVTM, ANQGSEA. The CDR3 loop spans 12 amino acids. The V end lost 5 bases, the J end lost 4 bases, and 8 bases lay between the germline ends. The CDR3 loop reads CSVPDSTGELFF. As DNA, the CDR3 is TGCAGCGTTCCTGACAGCACCGGGGAGCTGTTTTTT.

This clone was counted a few times. The CDR3 DNA sequence: TGTGCCAGCAGCCAGACGGGAGGCCGGCTTGGGGAGCAGTACTTC. Protein sequence: CASSQTGGRLGEQYF. The rearrangement links TRBV7-3 to TRBJ2-7; 7 nucleotides match TRBD2. Germline V gives CDR1 SGHTA, CDR2 FQGTGA. The CDR3 consists of 15 residues. After removal of 5 bases from V and 7 bases from J, the junction contained 14 bases not matched to a gene.

This clone was counted only a few times. The rearrangement links TRBV5-1 to TRBJ2-2; D possibly corresponds to TRBD1 (6 bases). Germline values: CDR1 SGHRS, CDR2 YFSETQ. V was clipped by 1 base and J by 3 bases, with 10 bases between them. The CDR3 is 15 amino acids. DNA for the CDR3: TGCGCCAGCAGCTTGAGGGACAAGCACACCGGGGAGCTGTTTTTT. This gives the protein CASSLRDKHTGELFF.

The J gene is TRBJ1-1, the V gene TRBV27; 9 nucleotides line up with TRBD1. Germline V gives CDR1 MNHEY, CDR2 SMNVEV (reference sequence). CDR3 size: 16 residues. V shed 6 bases, J shed 1 base, and the junction held 9 bases outside the gene matches. CDR3 DNA sequence: TGTGCCAGCAGAAAGACAGGGGGTTCGAGGAACACTGAAGCTTTCTTT. This gives the protein CASRKTGGSRNTEAFF.

This rearrangement joins TRBV11-1 to TRBJ2-3; no clear D gene. Germline V gene sequence: CDR1 SGHAT, CDR2 FQDESV (reference sequence). The V and J ends lost 4 bases and 1 base respectively, with 6 bases between them. The CDR3 runs to 13 residues. CDR3 sequence reads: CASSSSRTDTQYF. DNA for the CDR3: TGTGCCAGCAGCTCTTCCCGCACAGATACGCAGTATTTT.

Only a few counts were recorded for this clone. Distinct nucleotide sequences in the sample also encode this CDR3. The CDR3 nucleotides are TGTGCCAGCAGCTTGGACAGGGCCACAGATACGCAGTATTTT. The encoded protein is CASSLDRATDTQYF. J is TRBJ2-3 and V is TRBV7-2, with 8 nucleotides matching TRBD1. V gave up 3 bases and J gave up 2 bases; unmatched junction bases: 1. This CDR3 spans 14 amino acids. Germline values: CDR1 SGHTA, CDR2 FQGNSA.

This clone has a handful of counts. V usage is TRBV5-1 and J usage is TRBJ2-1; 8 nucleotides align to TRBD2. V shed 4 bases and J 5 bases; nucleotides not matched to a gene: 17. This CDR3 has 18 amino acids. Germline loops: CDR1 SGHRS, CDR2 YFSETQ. CDR3 in amino acids: CASSRLYSSTSGNNEQFF. CDR3 in DNA: TGCGCCAGCAGCCGCTTATATTCCAGTACTAGCGGTAACAATGAGCAGTTCTTC.

This clone has only a few counts. This chain joins TRBV7-2 and TRBJ2-1, with 7 bases that match TRBD2. The CDR3 is 14 residues long. Germline V gene data show CDR1 as SGHTA and CDR2 as FQGNSA. J lost 8 bases, V lost 5 bases, and 9 bases had no gene match. The chain's CDR3 is CASSLNLLADEQFF. In nucleotides, the CDR3 is TGTGCCAGCAGCCTAAACCTCCTAGCGGATGAGCAGTTCTTC.

CDR3 bases: TGTGCCAGCAGCTTATCAGGGAATCAGCCCCAGCATTTT. The encoded protein is CASSLSGNQPQHF. The rearrangement uses TRBV7-3 and TRBJ1-5, with D possibly matching TRBD1 (5 bases). The CDR3 has 13 residues. Germline CDR1 SGHTA, CDR2 FQGTGA. The ends were cut back, 2 bases at V and 4 bases at J, with 6 bases in the middle.

This clone was found a few times. V and J are TRBV10-3 and TRBJ1-2; a weak D match, TRBD1 (6 bases). From germline, CDR1 is ENHRY and CDR2 SYGVKD. CDR3 length: 13 residues. Deletions cut 10 bases from V and 0 bases from J, with 12 bases between. Written as DNA, the CDR3 is TGTGCCACCTGGACAGTTACTAACTATGGCTACACCTTC. This gives the protein CATWTVTNYGYTF.

This clone occurred a few times. V gene TRBV2 combines with J gene TRBJ2-2; perhaps TRBD1 as D (6 bases). Germline V gene sequence: CDR1 SNHLY, CDR2 FYNNEI. Trimming stripped 6 bases from V and 0 bases from J, with 11 bases between. CDR3 length equals 15 residues. CDR3 DNA sequence: TGTGCCAGCAGGGGACAACTAACGAACACCGGGGAGCTGTTTTTT. Protein: CASRGQLTNTGELFF.

This clone showed up many times. The V and J genes are TRBV5-8 and TRBJ2-2; D remains ambiguous. This CDR3 has 16 amino acids. Trimming left V 0 bases short and J 0 bases short, with 9 bases between. Germline V gene data show CDR1 as SGHTS and CDR2 as YDEGEE. Here the CDR3 reads CASSLGTTSNTGELFF. The CDR3 DNA sequence: TGTGCCAGCAGCTTGGGGACGACTTCGAACACCGGGGAGCTGTTTTTT.

The chain has TRBV4-1 and TRBJ1-2; 9 bases align to TRBD1. The germline V gene encodes CDR1 MGHRA and CDR2 YSYEKL. V was clipped by 0 bases and J by 7 bases; unmatched bases: 9. CDR3 length: 16 amino acids. Here the CDR3 reads CASSQEGGTGSGGYTF. In DNA form, the CDR3 reads TGCGCCAGCAGCCAAGAAGGCGGGACAGGGAGCGGTGGCTACACCTTC.

In this sample, this clone turned up a few times. The rearrangement uses TRBV19 and TRBJ2-2; unclear D gene. CDR1 and CDR2 from the germline V gene are LNHDA and SQIVND (reference sequence). The CDR3 runs to 15 residues. V was pared by 6 bases and J by 5 bases, with 16 bases between. The CDR3 DNA reads as TGTGCCAGTAGGCGTATAGGGCAACCTACCGGGGAGCTGTTTTTT. Its protein product is CASRRIGQPTGELFF.

The gene calls are TRBV5-4 and TRBJ2-1, with D uncertain. This CDR3 has 15 amino acids. V was cut by 0 bases and J by 6 bases, with 13 bases left in between. CDR1 and CDR2 from the germline V gene are SGHNT and YYREEE (reference sequence). CDR3 loop: CASSLGPALGNEQFF. The CDR3 DNA reads TGTGCCAGCAGCTTGGGACCCGCCCTCGGCAATGAGCAGTTCTTC.

This clone has more than one count but fewer than ten. The chain recombines TRBV7-3 with TRBJ2-5; 7 nucleotides match TRBD2. This CDR3 contains 18 residues. The V gene end was trimmed by 1 base and the J gene end by 0 bases; junction bases not matched to a gene: 11. Germline CDR1 and CDR2: SGHTA and FQGTGA. The CDR3 region is CASSLIGAGAADQETQYF. The CDR3, as DNA: TGTGCCAGCAGCTTAATTGGGGCGGGAGCCGCCGACCAAGAGACCCAGTACTTC.

This clone has a handful of counts. No DNA is shown, since the ends of the CDR3 on it are uncertain; the CDR3 is the one TCRdb lists. The chain recombines TRBV4-3 with TRBJ1-2; the table's D call of TRBD1 was not tested on the DNA. The length of the CDR3 is 13 amino acids, counting both ends. The germline V gene has CDR1 LGHNA and CDR2 YSLEER. CDR3 region: CASSQDEWAVGTF.

The CDR3 nucleotides read TGTGCCAGCAGCACCCGAAAGTGGGAGCTGTTTTTT. Translated: CASSTRKWELFF. The V and J genes are TRBV7-9 and TRBJ2-2, with unresolved D. The CDR3 totals 12 residues. The V end lost 5 bases, the J end lost 9 bases, and 10 bases lay between the germline ends. Germline values: CDR1 SEHNR, CDR2 FQNEAQ (reference sequence).

This clone has more than one count but fewer than ten. A junction boundary mismatches the germline segment, possibly from a read error. This sequence joins TRBV4-2 and TRBJ2-3; 9 positions agree with TRBD1. This CDR3 has 12 amino acids. Germline CDR1 reads LGHNA; CDR2 reads YNFKEQ. CDR3 in DNA: TGTGCCAGCAGCTTGGCCGCGGGACAGGGACATTTT. Its protein is CASSLAAGQGHF.

V and J are TRBV7-6 and TRBJ2-1; 8 nucleotides align to TRBD1. The ends lost 2 bases at V and 10 bases at J; junction bases unmatched: 13. Germline values: CDR1 SGHVS, CDR2 FNYEAQ. There are 16 residues in the CDR3. CDR3 coding DNA: TGTGCCAGCAGCTTACATGGTGGGCAGGGGGCACGAGAGCAGTTCTTC. The encoded protein is CASSLHGGQGAREQFF. Combining the CDR3 with reference TRBV7-6 and TRBJ2-1 gives the whole variable domain GAGVSQSPRYKVTKRGQDVALRCDPISGHVSLYWYRQALGQGPEFLTYFNYEAQQDKSGLPNDRFSAERPEGSISTLTIQRTEQRDSAMYRCASSLHGGQGAREQFFGPGTRLTVL.

This clone was seen a handful of times. The chain links TRBV9 to TRBJ2-7; 8 nucleotides agree with TRBD1. The V and J ends lost 0 bases and 6 bases, in that order; junction bases with no gene match: 5. The CDR3 has 14 residues. Germline lookup yields CDR1 SGDLS and CDR2 YYNGEE. In DNA form, the CDR3 reads TGTGCCAGCAGCGTAGTTGCAGGGGGCGGCGAGCAGTACTTC. Translated: CASSVVAGGGEQYF.

The J gene is TRBJ2-1, the V gene TRBV7-3; possibly TRBD2 for D (7 bases). CDR3 length equals 14 residues. The germline V and J ends were trimmed by 3 bases and 10 bases, with 16 bases remaining between them. CDR1 and CDR2 (germline): SGHTA, FQGTGA. The CDR3 here is CASSLGAGAVEQFF. The CDR3 bases are TGTGCCAGCAGCTTGGGGGCGGGAGCTGTAGAGCAGTTCTTC.

This clone has only a few counts. V usage is TRBV7-2 and J usage is TRBJ2-1; D may be TRBD2 (6 bases). The CDR3 runs to 15 residues. V was clipped by 1 base and J by 10 bases, with 17 bases between them. The V gene's germline CDR1 is SGHTA and CDR2 FQGNSA. The CDR3 is CASSLVPLAGGEQFF. The CDR3 DNA reads as TGTGCCAGCAGCTTAGTTCCTCTAGCCGGAGGGGAGCAGTTCTTC.